This T cell receptor (beta chain) comes out of a study of blood T cell repertoires in COVID-19. Study-level information: Samples taken during acute and convalescent COVID-19 were collected in the United States, Italy and Spain. From T cells, B-cell-depleted T cells, or PBMCs came the material, which was cDNA or gDNA.

Authors' processing steps: Reference gene primer amplification yielded estimated nucleated cell counts. The protocol was immunoSEQ multiplex PCR, while the TCRdb copy is restricted to in-frame clones and leaves out a portion. V and J calls plus clone size are reproduced from that table; the DNA served to infer D and trimming. The data contain some 180,000 clones, roughly 90% of them singletons. The CDR3 sequence is 15 residues long. CDR1 is SGHTA, CDR2 FQGNSA, per germline. V lost 1 base and J lost 6, with 13 bases in between. Those enrolled in Seattle joined during active infection and were followed longitudinally afterward.

The chain carries TRBV7-2 and TRBJ1-5; tentatively, D is TRBD1 (6 bases). Sequencing used peripheral blood. The sequence was obtained from a man in his fifties with COVID-19, enrolled during active disease. The CDR3 protein is CASSLGPGAGQPQHF. The DNA of the CDR3 is TGTGCCAGCAGCTTAGGTCCAGGGGCCGGTCAGCCCCAGCATTTT. The full variable domain, rest sourced from reference TRBV7-2 and TRBJ1-5, is GAGVSQSPSNKVTEKGKDVELRCDPISGHTALYWYRQSLGQGLEFLIYFQGNSAPDKSGLPSDRFSAERTGGSVSTLTIQRTQQEDSAVYLCASSLGPGAGQPQHFGDGTRLSIL.